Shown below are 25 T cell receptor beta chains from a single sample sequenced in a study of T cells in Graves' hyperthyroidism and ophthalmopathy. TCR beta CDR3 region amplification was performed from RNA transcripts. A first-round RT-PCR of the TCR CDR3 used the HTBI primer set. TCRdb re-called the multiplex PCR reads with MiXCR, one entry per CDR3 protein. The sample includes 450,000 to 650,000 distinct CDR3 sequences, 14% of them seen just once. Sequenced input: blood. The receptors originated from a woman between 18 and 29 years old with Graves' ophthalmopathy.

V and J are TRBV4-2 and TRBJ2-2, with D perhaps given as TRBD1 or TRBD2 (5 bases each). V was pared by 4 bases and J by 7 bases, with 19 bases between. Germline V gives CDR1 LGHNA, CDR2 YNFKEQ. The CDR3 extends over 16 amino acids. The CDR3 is CASSPMTAVIGGELFF. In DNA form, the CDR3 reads TGTGCCAGCAGCCCAATGACAGCGGTCATCGGCGGGGAGCTGTTTTTT.

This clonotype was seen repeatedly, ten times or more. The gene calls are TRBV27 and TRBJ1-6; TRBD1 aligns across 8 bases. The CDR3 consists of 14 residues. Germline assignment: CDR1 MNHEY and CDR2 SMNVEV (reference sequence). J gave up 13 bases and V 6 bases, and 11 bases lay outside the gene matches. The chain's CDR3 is CASRTGQGIGPLHF. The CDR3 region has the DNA TGTGCCAGCAGGACCGGACAGGGCATTGGGCCCCTCCACTTT.

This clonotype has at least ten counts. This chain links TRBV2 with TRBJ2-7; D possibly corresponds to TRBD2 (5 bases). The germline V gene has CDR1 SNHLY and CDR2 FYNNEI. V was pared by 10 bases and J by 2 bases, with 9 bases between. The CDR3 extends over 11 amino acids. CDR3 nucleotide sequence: TGTGCCACCGCCGGGACCTACGAGCAGTACTTC. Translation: CATAGTYEQYF.

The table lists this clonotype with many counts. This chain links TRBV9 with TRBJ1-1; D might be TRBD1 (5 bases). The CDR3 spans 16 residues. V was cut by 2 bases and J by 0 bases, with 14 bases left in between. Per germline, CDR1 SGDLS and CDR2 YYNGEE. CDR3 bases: TGTGCCAGCAGCGTGGACCAGGGATACATGAACACTGAAGCTTTCTTT. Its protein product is CASSVDQGYMNTEAFF.

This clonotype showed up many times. Here the CDR3 reads CASSYDIQETQYF. In nucleotides, the CDR3 is TGTGCCAGCAGTTATGACATACAAGAGACCCAGTACTTC. The genes are TRBV7-9 and TRBJ2-5; D is unresolved. The length of the CDR3 is 13 residues. Germline CDR1 and CDR2: SEHNR and FQNEAQ (reference sequence). Trimming shortened V by 6 bases and J by 2 bases, and 10 bases separated the two germline ends.

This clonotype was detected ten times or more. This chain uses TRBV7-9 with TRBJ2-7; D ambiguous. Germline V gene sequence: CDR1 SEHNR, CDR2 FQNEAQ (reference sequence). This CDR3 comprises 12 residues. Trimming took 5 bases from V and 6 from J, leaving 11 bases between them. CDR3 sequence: CASSPRVGEQYF. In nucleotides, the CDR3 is TGTGCCAGCAGCCCTCGTGTGGGCGAGCAGTACTTC.

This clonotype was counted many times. The CDR3 loop reads CASSHQFGSNTEAFF. The DNA of the CDR3 is TGTGCCAGCAGCCATCAGTTTGGGTCGAACACTGAAGCTTTCTTT. The genes are TRBV7-9 and TRBJ1-1; D remains unclear. This CDR3 is built from 15 residues. V was pared by 5 bases and J by 1 base, with 14 bases between. The V gene's germline CDR1 is SEHNR and CDR2 FQNEAQ (reference sequence).

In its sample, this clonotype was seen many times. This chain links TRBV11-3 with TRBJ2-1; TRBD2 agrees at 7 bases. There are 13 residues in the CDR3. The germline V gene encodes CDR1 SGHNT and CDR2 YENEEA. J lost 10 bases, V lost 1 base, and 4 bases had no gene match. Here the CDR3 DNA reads TGTGCCAGCAGCTTAGTCCCAGCGGGAGAGCAGTTCTTC. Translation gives CASSLVPAGEQFF.

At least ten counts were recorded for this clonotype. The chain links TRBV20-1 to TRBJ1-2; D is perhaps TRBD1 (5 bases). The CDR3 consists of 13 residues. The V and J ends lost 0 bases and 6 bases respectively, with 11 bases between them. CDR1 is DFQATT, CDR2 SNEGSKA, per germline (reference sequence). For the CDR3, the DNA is TGCAGTGCTAGAGATCTGCAGGGTCATGGCTACACCTTC. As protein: CSARDLQGHGYTF.

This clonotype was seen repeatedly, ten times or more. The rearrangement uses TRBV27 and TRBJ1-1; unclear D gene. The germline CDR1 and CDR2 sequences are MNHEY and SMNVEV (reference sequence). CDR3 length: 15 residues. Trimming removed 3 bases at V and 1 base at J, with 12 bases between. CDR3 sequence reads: CASSFFSGGNTEAFF. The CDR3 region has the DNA TGTGCCAGCAGTTTTTTTTCAGGAGGGAACACTGAAGCTTTCTTT.

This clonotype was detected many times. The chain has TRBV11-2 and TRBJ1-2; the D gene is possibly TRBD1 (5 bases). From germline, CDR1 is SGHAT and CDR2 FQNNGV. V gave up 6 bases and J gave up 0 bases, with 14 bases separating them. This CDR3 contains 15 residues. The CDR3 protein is CASRSDRLPNYGYTF. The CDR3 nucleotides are TGTGCCAGCAGAAGTGACAGACTTCCTAACTATGGCTACACCTTC.

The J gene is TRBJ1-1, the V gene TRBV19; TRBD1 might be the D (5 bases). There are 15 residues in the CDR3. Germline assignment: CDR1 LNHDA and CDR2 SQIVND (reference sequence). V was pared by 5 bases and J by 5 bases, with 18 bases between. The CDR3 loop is CASSARGQGRTEAFF. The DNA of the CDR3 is TGTGCCAGTAGTGCTCGAGGGCAGGGAAGAACTGAAGCTTTCTTT. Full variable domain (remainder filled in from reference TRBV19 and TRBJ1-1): DGGITQSPKYLFRKEGQNVTLSCEQNLNHDAMYWYRQDPGQGLRLIYYSQIVNDFQKGDIAEGYSVSREKKESFPLTVTSAQKNPTAFYLCASSARGQGRTEAFFGQGTRLTVV.

The CDR3 here is CASSQVTGRAYNEQFF. The CDR3 bases are TGTGCCAGCAGCCAAGTAACCGGGAGGGCCTACAATGAGCAGTTCTTC. The chain is built from TRBV3-1 and TRBJ2-1; 8 bases are a match to TRBD2. V trimming: 1 base; J trimming: 2 bases; junction bases outside the gene matches: 4. The CDR3 extends over 16 amino acids. Germline assignment: CDR1 LGHDT and CDR2 YNNKEL (reference sequence).

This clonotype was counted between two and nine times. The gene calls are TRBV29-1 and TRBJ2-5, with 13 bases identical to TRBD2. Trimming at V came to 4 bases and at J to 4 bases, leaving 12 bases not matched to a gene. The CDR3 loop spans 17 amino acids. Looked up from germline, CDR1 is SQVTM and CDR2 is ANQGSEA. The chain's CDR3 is CSVARGTSGTGGETQYF. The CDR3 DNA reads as TGCAGCGTTGCGAGGGGGACTAGCGGGACGGGGGGAGAGACCCAGTACTTC. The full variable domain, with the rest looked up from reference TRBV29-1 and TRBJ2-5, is SAVISQKPSRDICQRGTSLTIQCQVDSQVTMMFWYRQQPGQSLTLIATANQGSEATYESGFVIDKFPISRPNLTFSTLTVSNMSPEDSSIYLCSVARGTSGTGGETQYFGPGTRLLVL.

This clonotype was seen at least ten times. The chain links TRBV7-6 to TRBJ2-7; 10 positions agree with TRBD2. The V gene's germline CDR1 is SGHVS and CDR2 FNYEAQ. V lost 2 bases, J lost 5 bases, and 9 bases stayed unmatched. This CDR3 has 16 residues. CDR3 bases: TGTGCCAGCAGCTTAAGCCCCGGGACTAGCGTTCACGAGCAGTACTTC. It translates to CASSLSPGTSVHEQYF.

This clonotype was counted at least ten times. CDR3: CSVEVELNTEAFF. Here the CDR3 DNA reads TGCAGCGTTGAGGTGGAGTTGAACACTGAAGCTTTCTTT. This chain connects TRBV29-1 to TRBJ1-1, with D uncertain. CDR1 and CDR2 (germline): SQVTM, ANQGSEA. The CDR3 contains 13 residues. V dropped 3 bases and J dropped 0 bases, with 8 bases sitting between them. Together with reference TRBV29-1 and TRBJ1-1, the CDR3 gives the full variable domain: SAVISQKPSRDICQRGTSLTIQCQVDSQVTMMFWYRQQPGQSLTLIATANQGSEATYESGFVIDKFPISRPNLTFSTLTVSNMSPEDSSIYLCSVEVELNTEAFFGQGTRLTVV.

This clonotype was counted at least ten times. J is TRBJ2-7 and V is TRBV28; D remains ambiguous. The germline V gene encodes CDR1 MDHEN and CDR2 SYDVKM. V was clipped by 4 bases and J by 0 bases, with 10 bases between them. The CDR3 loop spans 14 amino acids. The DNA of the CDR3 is TGTGCCAGCAGTTCCTCACCTCACTCCTACGAGCAGTACTTC. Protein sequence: CASSSSPHSYEQYF. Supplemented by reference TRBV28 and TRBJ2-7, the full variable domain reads DVKVTQSSRYLVKRTGEKVFLECVQDMDHENMFWYRQDPGLGLRLIYFSYDVKMKEKGDIPEGYSVSREKKERFSLILESASTNQTSMYLCASSSSPHSYEQYFGPGTRLTVT.

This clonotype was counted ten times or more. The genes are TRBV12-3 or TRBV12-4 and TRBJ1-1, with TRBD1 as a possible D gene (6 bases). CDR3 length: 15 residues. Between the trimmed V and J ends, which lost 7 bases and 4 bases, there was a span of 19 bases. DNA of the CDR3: TGTGCCAGCACCCTATGGGGGGGGCTAGGCACTGAAGCTTTCTTT. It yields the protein CASTLWGGLGTEAFF.

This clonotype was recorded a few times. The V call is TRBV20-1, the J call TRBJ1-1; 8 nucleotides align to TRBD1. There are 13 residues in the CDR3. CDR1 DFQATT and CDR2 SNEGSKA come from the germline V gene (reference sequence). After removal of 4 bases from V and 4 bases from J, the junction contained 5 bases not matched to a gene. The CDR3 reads CSAKTGVSTEAFF. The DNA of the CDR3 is TGCAGTGCTAAGACAGGGGTGAGCACTGAAGCTTTCTTT.

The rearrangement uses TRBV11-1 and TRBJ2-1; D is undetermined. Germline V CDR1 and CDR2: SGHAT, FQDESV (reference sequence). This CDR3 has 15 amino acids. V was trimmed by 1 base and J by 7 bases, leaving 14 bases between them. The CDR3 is CASSLGGNRPNEQFF. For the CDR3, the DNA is TGTGCCAGCAGCTTAGGAGGAAATCGACCAAATGAGCAGTTCTTC.

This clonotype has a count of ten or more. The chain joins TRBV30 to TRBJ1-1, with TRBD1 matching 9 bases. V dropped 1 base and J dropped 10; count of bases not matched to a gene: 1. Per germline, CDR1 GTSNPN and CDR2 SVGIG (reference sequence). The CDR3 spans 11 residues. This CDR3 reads CAWSEGQGAFF. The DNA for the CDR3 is TGTGCCTGGAGTGAGGGACAGGGAGCTTTCTTT.

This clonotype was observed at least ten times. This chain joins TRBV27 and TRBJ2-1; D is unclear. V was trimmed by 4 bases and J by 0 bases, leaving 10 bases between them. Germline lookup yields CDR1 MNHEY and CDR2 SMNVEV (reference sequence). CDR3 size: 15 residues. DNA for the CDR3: TGTGCCAGCAGTTCCTTTTCGGCCTCCTACAATGAGCAGTTCTTC. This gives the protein CASSSFSASYNEQFF.

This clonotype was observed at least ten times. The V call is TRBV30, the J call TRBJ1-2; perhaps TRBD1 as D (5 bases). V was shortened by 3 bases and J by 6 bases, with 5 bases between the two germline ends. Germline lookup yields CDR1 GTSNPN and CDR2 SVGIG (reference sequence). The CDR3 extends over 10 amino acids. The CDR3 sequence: CAWRGDGYTF. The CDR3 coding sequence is TGTGCCTGGAGGGGGGATGGCTACACCTTC.

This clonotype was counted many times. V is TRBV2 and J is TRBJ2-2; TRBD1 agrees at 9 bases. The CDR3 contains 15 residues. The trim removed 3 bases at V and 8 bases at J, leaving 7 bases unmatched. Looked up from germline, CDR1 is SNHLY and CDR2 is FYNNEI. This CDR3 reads CASSDEGQGWGELFF. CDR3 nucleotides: TGTGCCAGCAGTGACGAAGGACAGGGGTGGGGGGAGCTGTTTTTT.

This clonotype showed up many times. The CDR3 loop reads CASNPDWNTQYF. The CDR3 DNA is TGTGCCAGCAACCCGGACTGGAATACGCAGTATTTT. J is TRBJ2-3 and V is TRBV12-3 or TRBV12-4; D may be TRBD2 (5 bases). The V end lost 7 bases, the J end lost 7 bases, and 12 bases lay between the germline ends. The CDR3 loop spans 12 amino acids.